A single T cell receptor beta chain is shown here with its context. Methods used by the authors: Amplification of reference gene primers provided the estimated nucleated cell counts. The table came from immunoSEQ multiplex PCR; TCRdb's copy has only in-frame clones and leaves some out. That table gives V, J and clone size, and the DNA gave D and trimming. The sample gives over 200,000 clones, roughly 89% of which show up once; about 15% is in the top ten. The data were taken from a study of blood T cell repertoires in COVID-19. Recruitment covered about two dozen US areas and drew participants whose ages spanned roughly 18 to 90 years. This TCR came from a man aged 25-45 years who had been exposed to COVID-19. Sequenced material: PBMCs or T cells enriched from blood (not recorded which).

CDR3 amino acids: CASSLLEGAENYEAFF. The CDR3 DNA sequence: TGTGCCAGCAGCCTTTTAGAGGGGGCCGAGAATTATGAAGCTTTCTTT. The rearrangement links TRBV11-2 to TRBJ1-1; 7 positions match TRBD1. This CDR3 is 16 amino acids long. Germline values: CDR1 SGHAT, CDR2 FQNNGV. The V gene end was trimmed by 5 bases and the J gene end by 7 bases; junction bases not matched to a gene: 16.